The present T cell receptor beta chain was sequenced within a study of T cells after yellow fever vaccination. Germline V gives CDR1 DFQATT, CDR2 SNEGSKA (reference sequence). The CDR3 loop spans 15 amino acids. Trimming shortened V by 6 bases and J by 1 base, and 17 bases separated the two germline ends. In making TCR cDNA, 5'RACE template switching added a universal primer site and UMIs to it. TCRdb re-analysed the 5' RACE reads in MiXCR, keeping a single row per CDR3 protein. The repertoire has around 310,000 distinct CDR3 sequences, around 4.1% of them found once; the top ten carry roughly 26%. This clonotype was found many times.

The material was PBMCs, obtained 5 days after the yellow fever booster vaccination. The J gene is TRBJ2-3, the V gene TRBV20-1; no clear D gene. The sequence was collected from a young man who received the YFV17D yellow fever vaccine. The CDR3 reads CSAKRVPHGTDTQYF. The CDR3 region has the DNA TGCAGTGCGAAAAGGGTACCCCACGGCACAGATACGCAGTATTTT.